One T cell receptor beta chain is described in this entry. This sample is part of a study of T-cell reconstitution after alpha-beta-depleted transplantation in children. Germline assignment: CDR1 SGHAT and CDR2 FQNNGV. Germline trimming cut 0 bases from V and 2 bases from J; bases unmatched to any gene: 4. CDR3 length equals 16 residues. TCRbeta library construction was performed incorporating unique molecular identifiers. TCRdb itself ran the PCR reads through MiXCR, one entry per CDR3 protein. This table holds 330,000 or so distinct CDR3 sequences, 10% found once. The chain has TRBV11-2 and TRBJ2-1, with TRBD1 matching 7 bases. This clonotype originated in a human donor who donated a stem cell graft to a child with acute lymphoblastic leukemia. The sample here was PBMCs from the stem cell graft donor, taken from the stem cell graft. Written as DNA, the CDR3 is TGTGCCAGCAGCTTAGAGGTTGGACAGGCCTACAATGAGCAGTTCTTC. It specifies CASSLEVGQAYNEQFF.